The clone carrying this TCR beta chain showed up just a few times. Its antigen is undetermined. This record belongs to a study of CD8 T cells in ankylosing spondylitis. Germline V gene data show CDR1 as MNHNS and CDR2 as SASEGT. Unmatched junction bases numbered 17, after V lost 6 bases and J lost 6 bases. The CDR3 consists of 16 residues. TCRdb recomputed calls from the 5' RACE reads with MiXCR, one row per CDR3 protein. The sample lists about 800,000 distinct CDR3 sequences, about 10% occurring once. Study findings and constraints: Blood from ankylosing spondylitis patients appeared to carry a characteristic eight-variant TCR beta motif.

V usage is TRBV6-1 and J usage is TRBJ2-7, with 7 positions matching TRBD1. This clonotype was sampled from a male donor with ankylosing spondylitis. The sequencing sample was made of blood, either unsorted or a sorted T cell fraction (not recorded which). As DNA, the CDR3 is TGTGCCAGCAGCAGGTGGCTACAGGGGATATTGAGCGAGCAGTACTTC. The encoded protein is CASSRWLQGILSEQYF.